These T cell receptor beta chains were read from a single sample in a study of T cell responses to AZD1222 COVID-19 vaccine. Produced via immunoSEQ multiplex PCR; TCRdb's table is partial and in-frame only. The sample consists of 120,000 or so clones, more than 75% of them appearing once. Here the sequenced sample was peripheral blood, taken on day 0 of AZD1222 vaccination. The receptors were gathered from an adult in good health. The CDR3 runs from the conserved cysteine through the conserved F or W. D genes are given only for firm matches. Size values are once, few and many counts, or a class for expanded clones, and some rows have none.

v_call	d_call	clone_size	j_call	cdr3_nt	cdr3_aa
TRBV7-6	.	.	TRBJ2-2	TGTGCCAGCAGCTTCGGGACTCGGAACACCGGGGAGCTGTTTTTT	CASSFGTRNTGELFF
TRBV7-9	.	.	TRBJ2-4	TGTGCCAGCAACTTAGGAGGGGGAGAAAACATTCAGTACTTC	CASNLGGGENIQYF
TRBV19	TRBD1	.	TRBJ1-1	TGTGCCAGTAGTATCCGACAGGGTGGCACTGAAGCTTTCTTT	CASSIRQGGTEAFF
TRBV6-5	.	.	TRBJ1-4	TGTGCCAGCAGTTTGACAAGGGTTGGTGAAAAACTGTTTTTT	CASSLTRVGEKLFF
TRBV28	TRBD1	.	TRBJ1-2	TGTGCCAGCAGCTTCCCGCCCGGGACAGCGACCTTTGGCTACACCTTC	CASSFPPGTATFGYTF
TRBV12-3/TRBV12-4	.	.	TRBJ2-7	TGTGCCAGCAGTTTATACGGATACGAGCAGTACTTC	CASSLYGYEQYF
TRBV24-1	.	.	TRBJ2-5	TGTGCCACCTCGAAATACCCCCAAGAGACCCAGTACTTC	CATSKYPQETQYF
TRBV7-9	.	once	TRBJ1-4	TGTGCCAGCAGCTTAGGACGGTCAACTAATGAAAAACTGTTTTTT	CASSLGRSTNEKLFF
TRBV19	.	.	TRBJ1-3	TGTGCCAGTCTCGCTCGCTCTGGAAACACCATATATTTT	CASLARSGNTIYF
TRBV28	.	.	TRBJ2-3	TGTGCCAGCAGTTTTGGTAGGAACACAGATACGCAGTATTTT	CASSFGRNTDTQYF
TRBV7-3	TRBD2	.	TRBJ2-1	TGTGCCAGCAGCTCCGGACTAGCCGAGCAGTTCTTC	CASSSGLAEQFF
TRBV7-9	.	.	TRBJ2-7	TGTGCCAGCGCGGGACAGCCCGAGGTAGAGCAGTACTTC	CASAGQPEVEQYF
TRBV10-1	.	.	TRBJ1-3	TGCGCCAGCAGTGAATCAGGGAGGCCTGGAAACACCATATATTTT	CASSESGRPGNTIYF
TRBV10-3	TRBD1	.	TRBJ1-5	TGTGCCATCAGTGAGGGACAGGGGAATCAGCCCCAGCATTTT	CAISEGQGNQPQHF
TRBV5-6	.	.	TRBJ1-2	TGTGCCAGCAGCTTGGTCACCTATGGCTACACCTTC	CASSLVTYGYTF
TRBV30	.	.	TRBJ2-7	TGTGCCTGGACCCGCGGCTCCTACGAGCAGTACTTC	CAWTRGSYEQYF
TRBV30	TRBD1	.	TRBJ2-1	TGTGCCTGGAGTGGACAGGGCTATGAGCAGTTCTTC	CAWSGQGYEQFF
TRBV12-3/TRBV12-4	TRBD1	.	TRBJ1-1	TGTGCCAGCAGGGATTACAGGGGCACTGAAGCTTTCTTT	CASRDYRGTEAFF
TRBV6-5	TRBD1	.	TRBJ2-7	TGTGCCAGCAGTTGGGGACAGGGTCCCTACGAGCAGTACTTC	CASSWGQGPYEQYF
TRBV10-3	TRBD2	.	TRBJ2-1	TGTGCCATCAGTGAGTCGGACGGGAGGGCCTTCTATGAGCAGTTCTTC	CAISESDGRAFYEQFF
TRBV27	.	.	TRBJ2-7	TGTGCCAGCAGCCGGGCTGCGGAGTCCTACGAGCAGTACTTC	CASSRAAESYEQYF
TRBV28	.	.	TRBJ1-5	TGTGCCAGCAGTTTATCGGCCAGGAGGCATCAGCCCCAGCATTTT	CASSLSARRHQPQHF
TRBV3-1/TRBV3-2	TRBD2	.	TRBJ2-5	TGTGCCAGCAGCCCATATCCGGGCGGGGTAGCGGGGGGGCGCGGCCAAGAGACCCAGTACTTC	CASSPYPGGVAGGRGQETQYF
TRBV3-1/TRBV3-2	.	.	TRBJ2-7	TGTGCCAGCCGAGGGGCCCCTCGGGCCCACGAGCAGTACTTC	CASRGAPRAHEQYF
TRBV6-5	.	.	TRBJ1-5	TGTGCCAGCAGTTACTCCCGCCAGGCCATGGGGCAGCCCCAGCATTTT	CASSYSRQAMGQPQHF
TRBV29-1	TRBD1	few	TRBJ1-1	TGCAGCGTACGGGACAGGGTTTCGTTTGAAGCTTTCTTT	CSVRDRVSFEAFF
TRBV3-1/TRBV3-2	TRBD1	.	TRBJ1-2	TGTGCCAGCAGCTCCGGGACAGGGGGGGTGGCCTATGGCTACACCTTC	CASSSGTGGVAYGYTF
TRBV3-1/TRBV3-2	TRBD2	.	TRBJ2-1	TGTGCCAGCAGCCCGGGACTAGCGGGGGGGTACTCCTACAATGAGCAGTTCTTC	CASSPGLAGGYSYNEQFF
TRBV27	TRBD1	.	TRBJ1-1	TGTGCCAGCAGCCGACAGGGAGCTGAAGCTTTCTTT	CASSRQGAEAFF
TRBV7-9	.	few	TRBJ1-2	TGTGCCAGCAGCTTGGGCAGGGAAGCCTATGGCTACACCTTC	CASSLGREAYGYTF
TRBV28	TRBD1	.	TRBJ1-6	TGTGCCAGCAGCGGCCCGGGACAGGGAAGCTCACCCCTCCACTTT	CASSGPGQGSSPLHF
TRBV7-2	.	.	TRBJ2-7	TGTGCCAGCAGCTCAAGAGCGGGCGGGGATAACGAGCAGTACTTC	CASSSRAGGDNEQYF
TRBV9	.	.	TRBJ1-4	TGTGCCAGCAGCGTAGAGGCGGCAGCTAATGAAAAACTGTTTTTT	CASSVEAAANEKLFF
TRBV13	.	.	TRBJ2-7	TGTGCCAGCAGCTTAGGTATGGGCTCCGAGCAGTACTTC	CASSLGMGSEQYF
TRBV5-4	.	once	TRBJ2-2	TGTGCCAGCAGCTCTAACAGGGTTAACACCGGGGAGCTGTTTTTT	CASSSNRVNTGELFF
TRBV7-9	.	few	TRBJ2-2	TGTGCCAGCAGCTTAGCGCAGGGGCAGGACACCGGGGAGCTGTTTTTT	CASSLAQGQDTGELFF
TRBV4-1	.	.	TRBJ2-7	TGCGCCAGCAGCCAAACAACGGGATTCTCCTACGAGCAGTACTTC	CASSQTTGFSYEQYF
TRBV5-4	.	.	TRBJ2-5	TGTGCCAGCTGCCCCCAGGGCAGAGGAGAGACCCAGTACTTC	CASCPQGRGETQYF
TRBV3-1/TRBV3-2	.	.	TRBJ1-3	TGTGCCAGCAGCCGCGGATACGGGGGATCTGGAAACACCATATATTTT	CASSRGYGGSGNTIYF
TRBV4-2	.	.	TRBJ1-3	TGTGCCAGCAGCCAATCAAACTCTGGAAACACCATATATTTT	CASSQSNSGNTIYF
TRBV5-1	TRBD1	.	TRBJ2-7	TGCGCCAGCAGCCCCACGACAGGGGGCTTCGAGCAGTACTTC	CASSPTTGGFEQYF
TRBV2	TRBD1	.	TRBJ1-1	TGTGCCAGTCTAAGACAGGGGAAGAACACTGAAGCTTTCTTT	CASLRQGKNTEAFF
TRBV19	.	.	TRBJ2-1	TGTGCCACCATCAGGGGGGGGCTGGGCAATGAGCAGTTCTTC	CATIRGGLGNEQFF
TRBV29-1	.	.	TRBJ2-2	TGCAGCGTTGTACAGGGAGTCGGGGAGCTGTTTTTT	CSVVQGVGELFF
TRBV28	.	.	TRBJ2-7	TGTGCCAGCAGTCTATACTACGGACAGACCCCGGTAGCACCGATTACAAGGTACGAGCAGTACTTC	CASSLYYGQTPVAPITRYEQYF
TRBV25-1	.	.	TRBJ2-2	TGTGCCAGCAGCCTTGGCACTAGTTATATTCCCGGGGAGCTGTTTTTT	CASSLGTSYIPGELFF
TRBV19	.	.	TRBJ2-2	TGTGCCAGTAGTATAGATATGGGGTTCGGCACCGGGGAGCTGTTTTTT	CASSIDMGFGTGELFF
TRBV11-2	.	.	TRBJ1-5	TGTGCCAGCAGCTTAGCTAGGAATCAGCCCCAGCATTTT	CASSLARNQPQHF
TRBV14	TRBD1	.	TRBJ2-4	TGTGCCAGCAGCCCCCGGACAGGGGTGAACATTCAGTACTTC	CASSPRTGVNIQYF
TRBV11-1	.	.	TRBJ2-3	TGTGCCAGCAGCTCCCTAGGGCTAAGCACAGATACGCAGTATTTT	CASSSLGLSTDTQYF
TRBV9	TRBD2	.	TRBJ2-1	TGTGCCAGCAGCGTAATGGCTAGCGGGGAAAACAATGAGCAGTTCTTC	CASSVMASGENNEQFF
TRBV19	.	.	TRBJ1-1	TGTGCCAGTAGTCTCAGGGGAGGCACTGAAGCTTTCTTT	CASSLRGGTEAFF
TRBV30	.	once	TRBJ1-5	TGTGCCTGGAGTGTAGTAAATCCAGGGGACCAGCCCCAGCATTTT	CAWSVVNPGDQPQHF
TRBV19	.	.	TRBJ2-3	TGTGCCGTGGGCAGGTTGCGGGCAGATACGCAGTATTTT	CAVGRLRADTQYF